One sample yielded the 9 T cell receptor beta chains listed below, sequenced in a study of graft-versus-host responses after intestinal transplantation. Sequencing used immunoSEQ multiplex PCR; TCRdb keeps in-frame clones, though not all of them. The sample consists of tens of thousands of clones, 70% to 90% of them appearing once. Specimen: PBMCs, collected 26 days after transplant. The receptors come from a human patient who received an intestinal transplant, so some T cells may come from the graft donor.

The V gene is TRBV7-8, the J gene TRBJ2-7, with 8 bases that match TRBD2. This CDR3 is built from 14 residues. Trimming at V came to 7 bases and at J to 2 bases, leaving 7 bases not matched to a gene. Germline lookup yields CDR1 SGHVS and CDR2 FQNEAQ. The CDR3 protein is CASKISGSAYEQYF. As DNA, the CDR3 is TGTGCCAGCAAAATAAGCGGGAGCGCCTACGAGCAGTACTTC.

This clone was found a few times. The chain is built from TRBV5-1 and TRBJ1-1; weak D call: TRBD1 (6 bases). Germline lookup yields CDR1 SGHRS and CDR2 YFSETQ. Trimming took off 3 bases at V and 1 base at J, with 10 bases between the two ends. The CDR3 loop spans 14 amino acids. The CDR3 nucleotides are TGCGCCAGCAGCTCCGGACAGCCGAACACTGAAGCTTTCTTT. Amino acids: CASSSGQPNTEAFF. The full variable domain, with the rest looked up from reference TRBV5-1 and TRBJ1-1, is KAGVTQTPRYLIKTRGQQVTLSCSPISGHRSVSWYQQTPGQGLQFLFEYFSETQRNKGNFPGRFSGRQFSNSRSEMNVSTLELGDSALYLCASSSGQPNTEAFFGQGTRLTVV.

This sequence joins TRBV6-4 and TRBJ1-2, with a tentative D call TRBD1 (6 bases). V lost 2 bases, J lost 9 bases, and 28 bases lay in between. Per germline, CDR1 MRHNA and CDR2 SNTAGT. The CDR3 runs 18 residues. The DNA of the CDR3 is TGTGCCAGCAGTGACACGGGTGAAGCGGGGGGCGTTTCGGATCGCTACACCTTC. Translation gives CASSDTGEAGGVSDRYTF.

As for this clone: The junction departs from the called germline gene at one end, perhaps through a read error. In DNA, the CDR3 is TGTGCTAGCAGCTTAGCGGGACAGGGTCGGCAGACCCAGTACTTC. Translating it yields CASSLAGQGRQTQYF. This chain joins TRBV7-7 and TRBJ2-5; TRBD1 might be the D (9 bases). Looked up from germline, CDR1 is SSHAT and CDR2 is FNYEAQ (reference sequence). This CDR3 region has 15 residues.

This chain joins TRBV27 and TRBJ1-2; TRBD1 is a possible D gene (6 bases). In germline, CDR1 is MNHEY, CDR2 SMNVEV (reference sequence). The CDR3 totals 14 residues. V lost 6 bases to trimming and J lost 7 bases, with 18 bases between them. The CDR3 loop is CASSLVGARAGYTF. CDR3 in DNA: TGTGCCAGCAGCCTCGTGGGGGCGCGTGCTGGCTACACCTTC.

This sequence joins TRBV6-1 and TRBJ2-7; 8 bases are shared with TRBD1. Germline assignment: CDR1 MNHNS and CDR2 SASEGT. The CDR3 has 13 residues. V shed 5 bases and J 4 bases; nucleotides not matched to a gene: 4. The CDR3 is CASSLDREYEQYV. The CDR3 nucleotides read TGTGCCAGCAGTTTGGACAGGGAATACGAGCAGTACGTC.

The chain employs TRBV27 and TRBJ2-7, with a tentative D call TRBD2 (6 bases). Germline V CDR1 and CDR2: MNHEY, SMNVEV (reference sequence). There are 17 residues in the CDR3. Trimming stripped 10 bases from V and 4 bases from J, with 29 bases between. This CDR3 is CANRPRQSEGPTYEQYV. The CDR3 DNA reads as TGTGCCAACAGACCCCGTCAGTCGGAGGGCCCAACTTACGAGCAGTACGTC.

CDR3 bases: TGTGCCAGCAGTTCGGGACTAGCGGGACCTCAGTACGAGCAGTACTTC. Its protein is CASSSGLAGPQYEQYF. The chain carries TRBV6-6 and TRBJ2-7; the match to TRBD2 covers 13 bases. J was trimmed by 4 bases and V by 4 bases; bases with no gene match: 7. The V gene's germline CDR1 is MNHNY and CDR2 SVGAGI (reference sequence). There are 16 residues in the CDR3.

This chain joins TRBV29-1 and TRBJ2-3; 7 nucleotides agree with TRBD2. Looked up from germline, CDR1 is SQVTM and CDR2 is ANQGSEA. The CDR3 loop spans 15 amino acids. The trim removed 6 bases at V and 2 bases at J, leaving 11 bases unmatched. CDR3 in amino acids: CSVKIGAGFTDTQYF. The CDR3 DNA follows: TGCAGCGTGAAGATCGGAGCGGGGTTCACAGATACGCAGTATTTT.